This paragraph reports one TCR beta chain. This sample stems from a study of control samples from healthy donors and cancer patients. Measured with immunoSEQ multiplex PCR; TCRdb has only the in-frame clones, and not every one. The table lists about 130,000 clones, under 95% of them singletons. J lost 1 base, V lost 7 bases, and 11 bases had no gene match. This CDR3 region has 17 residues. In germline, CDR1 is SGHVS, CDR2 FNYEAQ. The origin of this receptor is a man between 18 and 35 years old in good health. Sequencing was carried out using blood. V usage is TRBV7-6 and J usage is TRBJ2-1; 9 positions agree with TRBD2. The CDR3 DNA follows: TGTGCCAGCACCCCGGCGCGGGGGGGTAGATCCTACAATGAGCAGTTCTTC. It codes for CASTPARGGRSYNEQFF.